A selection of T cell receptor beta chains follows, all from one sample in a study of molecular identifiers for immune sequencing clone quantification. Each CDR3 protein is one row after TCRdb ran MiXCR on the PCR reads. The sample includes hundreds of thousands of distinct CDR3 sequences, 25% of them seen just once. Sequencing input: naive CD8+ T cells from blood, with Jurkat cell RNA spiked in. Receptor source: a human donor in good health. Some libraries in this study had Jurkat cell RNA spiked in. CDR3s include the opening cysteine and the closing phenylalanine or tryptophan.

v_call | cdr3_aa
TRBV5-6 | CASSLDEAYEQYF
TRBV28 | CALGDQETQYF
TRBV7-6 | CASSLMGAVGQETQYF
TRBV6-1 | CASSEARRGLTDTQYF
TRBV28 | CASRTVMNTEAFF
TRBV2 | CASRVVGDSAGANVLTF
TRBV7-8 | CASSLEPGLKYNQPQHF
TRBV7-9 | CASSHDPGTPPGYTF
TRBV7-9 | CASSSTRPRDTMNTEAFF
TRBV13 | CASSPVSSGSYEQYF
TRBV5-5 | CASSREISSTQDYEQYF
TRBV7-9 | CASREGPRGTQYF
TRBV23-1 | CASSQFGRRAKNIQYF
TRBV7-9 | CASSPPPPGAGARYF
TRBV6-6 | CASSYYRISGAPTDTQYF
TRBV7-2 | CASSLVTTPACNEQFF
TRBV7-9 | CASSLGSRGRNEQFF
TRBV5-1 | CASRRTSGSSYEQYF
TRBV30 | CAWSVGRGSEAFF
TRBV21-1 | CASSLDRARTQYF
TRBV6-5 | CASSYSSDTEAFF
TRBV23-1 | CASSHLGLEKLFF
TRBV6-5 | CASSYGGRVSDTQYF
TRBV6-5 | CASSYGGGTYNEQFF
TRBV6-5 | CASRPGGAGTEAFF